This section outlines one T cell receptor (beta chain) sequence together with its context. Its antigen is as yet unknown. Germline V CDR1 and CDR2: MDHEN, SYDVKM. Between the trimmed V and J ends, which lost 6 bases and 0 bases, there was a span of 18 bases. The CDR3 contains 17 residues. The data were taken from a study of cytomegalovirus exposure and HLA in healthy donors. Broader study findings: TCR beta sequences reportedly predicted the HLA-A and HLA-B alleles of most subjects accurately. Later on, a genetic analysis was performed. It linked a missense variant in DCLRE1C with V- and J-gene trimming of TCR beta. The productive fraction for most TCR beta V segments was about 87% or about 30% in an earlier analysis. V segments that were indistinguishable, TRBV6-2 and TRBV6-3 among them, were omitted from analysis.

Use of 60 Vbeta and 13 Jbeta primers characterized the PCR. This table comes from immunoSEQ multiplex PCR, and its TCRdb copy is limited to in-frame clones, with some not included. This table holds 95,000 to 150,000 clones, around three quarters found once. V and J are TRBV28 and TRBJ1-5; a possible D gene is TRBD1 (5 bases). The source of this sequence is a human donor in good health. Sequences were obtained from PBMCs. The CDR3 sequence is CASSRIEGAISNQPQHF. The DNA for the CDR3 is TGTGCCAGCAGCCGGATCGAAGGGGCGATTAGCAATCAGCCCCAGCATTTT.